One sample yielded the 17 T cell receptor beta chains listed below, sequenced in a study of post-analysis software for immune sequencing data (dated by TCRdb to between 2014 and 2017). The protocol used for the library was PCR. Sequencing took place on an Illumina HiSeq 2500. To reduce PCR and sequencing biases, unique molecular identifiers were incorporated into the TCR beta cDNA libraries. TCRdb took the public reads, trimmed them with fastp at Q25, ran MiXCR for clone calling and kept in-frame beta chains. Rows are combined by CDR3 protein, so each entry shows the most common genes and DNA. Recorded for this sample are 350,000 to 450,000 distinct CDR3 sequences; roughly 35% of them occurred a single time. Roughly 13% of the sample is held by the ten biggest clonotypes. The antigens for these receptors are not known. Study-wide conclusions, independent of this receptor: A few TRBV segments, including TRBV5-6, TRBV5-1 and TRBV20-1, were significantly more frequent in patients than controls.

The sequenced material came from blood. The receptors were gathered from a girl aged 10 to 17 with multiple sclerosis.

The chain employs TRBV29-1 and TRBJ2-2, with a tentative D call TRBD2 (6 bases). CDR3 length: 13 residues. CDR1 is SQVTM, CDR2 ANQGSEA, per germline. V was trimmed by 3 bases and J by 4 bases, leaving 9 bases between them. This CDR3 is CSVDGGTTGELFF. The CDR3 DNA sequence: TGCAGCGTTGATGGGGGGACCACCGGGGAGCTGTTTTTT.

V usage is TRBV5-1 and J usage is TRBJ2-7, with 7 positions matching TRBD1. This CDR3 contains 14 residues. Germline lookup yields CDR1 SGHRS and CDR2 YFSETQ. V lost 4 bases, J lost 3 bases, and 7 bases stayed unmatched. The DNA for the CDR3 is TGCGCCAGCAGCCCAGGGACAGCTAACTACGAGCAGTACTTC. Protein: CASSPGTANYEQYF. The full variable domain, with the rest looked up from reference TRBV5-1 and TRBJ2-7, is KAGVTQTPRYLIKTRGQQVTLSCSPISGHRSVSWYQQTPGQGLQFLFEYFSETQRNKGNFPGRFSGRQFSNSRSEMNVSTLELGDSALYLCASSPGTANYEQYFGPGTRLTVT.

The chain combines TRBV5-5 with TRBJ1-1; D remains ambiguous. CDR3 size: 15 residues. With 2 bases removed from V and 2 bases from J, the gap between germline ends came to 13 bases. From germline, CDR1 is SGHKS and CDR2 YYEKEE (reference sequence). This CDR3 reads CASSLGFGVNTEAFF. The CDR3 DNA is TGTGCCAGCAGCTTAGGGTTTGGAGTAAACACTGAAGCTTTCTTT.

This clonotype was observed a few times. The rearrangement joins TRBV27 to TRBJ2-7, with D possibly matching TRBD1 (6 bases). The V end was cut by 8 bases, the J end by 0 bases, with 11 bases between. Germline V gene sequence: CDR1 MNHEY, CDR2 SMNVEV (reference sequence). This CDR3 spans 13 amino acids. The CDR3 sequence: CASVDRFSYEQYF. CDR3 DNA: TGTGCCAGCGTCGACAGGTTCTCCTACGAGCAGTACTTC.

The V and J genes are TRBV30 and TRBJ1-2; weak D call: TRBD1 (5 bases). In germline, CDR1 is GTSNPN, CDR2 SVGIG (reference sequence). The CDR3 extends over 14 amino acids. V gave up 1 base and J gave up 8 bases, with 17 bases separating them. The DNA for the CDR3 is TGTGCCTGGAGTGCTTCGGTCCTAAGGGGAGGCTACACCTTC. This sequence encodes CAWSASVLRGGYTF.

This clonotype has only a few counts. The V and J genes are TRBV15 and TRBJ2-5; D remains unclear. Germline V gives CDR1 LNHNV, CDR2 YYDKDF (reference sequence). Trimming cost V 0 bases and J 5 bases, with 10 bases left between them. The CDR3 runs 14 residues. The CDR3 is CATSRDRLGETQYF. DNA of the CDR3: TGTGCCACCAGCAGAGACCGACTCGGCGAGACCCAGTACTTC.

This clonotype was picked up a small number of times. The chain recombines TRBV7-2 with TRBJ2-3; 8 bases match TRBD2. Germline V gene data show CDR1 as SGHTA and CDR2 as FQGNSA. V lost 2 bases and J lost 4; bases outside the gene matches: 8. The CDR3 is made up of 16 amino acids. As DNA, the CDR3 is TGTGCCAGCAGCTTATACAGCGGGGGCCAACCAGATACGCAGTATTTT. Protein product: CASSLYSGGQPDTQYF.

The chain joins TRBV5-1 to TRBJ2-1; D is possibly TRBD2 (5 bases). CDR3 length: 14 residues. V was cut by 2 bases and J by 9 bases, with 15 bases left in between. Germline V gives CDR1 SGHRS, CDR2 YFSETQ. For the CDR3, the DNA is TGCGCCAGCAGCTTAAGCGGCATGACGGCTGAGCAGTTCTTC. This translates into CASSLSGMTAEQFF.

For the CDR3, the DNA is TGCGCCAGCAGCTCGGGGGGGCCCACTGAAGCTTTCTTT. Its protein product is CASSSGGPTEAFF. The rearrangement joins TRBV5-1 to TRBJ1-1, with a tentative D call TRBD1 (6 bases). Germline-derived CDR1 and CDR2 are SGHRS and YFSETQ. The V end was cut by 3 bases, the J end by 4 bases, with 10 bases between. The CDR3 totals 13 residues. The entire variable domain, with the rest obtained from reference TRBV5-1 and TRBJ1-1, is as follows: KAGVTQTPRYLIKTRGQQVTLSCSPISGHRSVSWYQQTPGQGLQFLFEYFSETQRNKGNFPGRFSGRQFSNSRSEMNVSTLELGDSALYLCASSSGGPTEAFFGQGTRLTVV.

With regard to this clonotype: Germline and junction disagree at one end, which may indicate a read error. The chain joins TRBV11-1 to TRBJ1-4, with a weak D call TRBD1 (6 bases). CDR1 is SGHAT, CDR2 FQDESV, per germline (reference sequence). This CDR3 is 14 amino acids long. Written as DNA, the CDR3 is TGTGCCAGCAGTTCGACAGGACTTAATGAAAAACGGTTTTTT. The encoded protein is CASSSTGLNEKRFF.

This clonotype was seen only a few times. The rearrangement uses TRBV15 and TRBJ2-7, with D unresolved. CDR3 size: 15 residues. The V gene's germline CDR1 is LNHNV and CDR2 YYDKDF (reference sequence). V lost 0 bases to trimming and J lost 3 bases, with 12 bases between them. The CDR3 DNA sequence: TGTGCCACCAGCAGAGATCCGCGTGTAGGCTACGAGCAGTACTTC. Translation: CATSRDPRVGYEQYF.

The J gene is TRBJ1-1, the V gene TRBV12-3 or TRBV12-4; D gene unclear. Trimming removed 5 bases at V and 0 bases at J, with 16 bases between. The CDR3 extends over 16 amino acids. The CDR3 sequence: CASSPNTNRVNTEAFF. CDR3 nucleotides: TGTGCCAGCAGTCCTAACACCAATCGGGTGAACACTGAAGCTTTCTTT.

Many counts were recorded for this clonotype. One end of the junction varies from germline; a read error may be responsible. J is TRBJ1-2 and V is TRBV5-1; no definite D call. This CDR3 contains 13 residues. Germline V CDR1 and CDR2: SGHRS, YFSETQ. Written as DNA, the CDR3 is TGTGCCAGCAGCCCCGACGGAGACTATGGCTACACCTTC. Its protein is CASSPDGDYGYTF.

This clonotype was observed a handful of times. The rearrangement joins TRBV4-1 to TRBJ2-1, with no clear D. Between the trimmed V and J ends, which lost 1 base and 9 bases, there was a span of 4 bases. CDR1 is MGHRA, CDR2 YSYEKL, per germline. The CDR3 covers 11 residues. The DNA of the CDR3 is TGCGCCAGCAGCCAAGGTAGTGAGCAGTTCTTC. Translated: CASSQGSEQFF.

This clonotype was seen only a few times. The V and J genes are TRBV2 and TRBJ1-5; D is undetermined. CDR3 length: 14 residues. V shed 3 bases and J shed 5 bases, with 11 bases lying between them. Per germline, CDR1 SNHLY and CDR2 FYNNEI. The CDR3 DNA sequence: TGTGCCAGCAGTGAGATAGGGAGAGATCAGCCCCAGCATTTT. Amino acid sequence: CASSEIGRDQPQHF.

The genes are TRBV27 and TRBJ2-7; D is perhaps TRBD2 (6 bases). The germline gives CDR1 MNHEY, CDR2 SMNVEV (reference sequence). The germline V and J ends were trimmed by 5 bases and 3 bases, with 11 bases remaining between them. CDR3 length: 13 amino acids. The CDR3 protein is CASSPGVIYEQYF. The DNA for the CDR3 is TGTGCCAGCAGTCCGGGAGTCATCTACGAGCAGTACTTC.

The V call is TRBV28, the J call TRBJ2-3, with 10 bases fitting TRBD1. The CDR3 length is 14 residues. CDR1 is MDHEN, CDR2 SYDVKM, per germline. V shed 8 bases and J 13 bases; nucleotides not matched to a gene: 15. Here the CDR3 DNA reads TGTGCCAGCTTCCGGGACAGGGGTAAGAAGGAGGAGTATTTT. Translated, it gives CASFRDRGKKEEYF.